This T cell receptor beta chain appears in the sequencing data of a study of shared clonotypes between healthy human individuals. Findings and limits, study-wide: Four donors shared 4.5% to 6.5% of their naive CD4 clonotypes.

In the naive CD8 group, cells lacked CD45RO and were positively selected for CCR7, so terminally differentiated effector memory CD45RA+ cells were left out. None of the donors, who were healthy HIV-negative adults, had recently had acute infections or vaccinations. Note on this clone: Its cognate antigen is unknown.

Germline CDR1 reads MNHEY; CDR2 reads SVGAGI. Germline trimming cut 6 bases from V and 3 bases from J; bases unmatched to any gene: 6. CDR3 length equals 14 residues. Profiled with immunoSEQ multiplex PCR; TCRdb holds only in-frame clones, not every one. The data contain about 2 million clones, about 95% of them singletons. The receptor was isolated from a young man in good health. Input material: naive CD8+ T cells sorted from blood. The chain has TRBV6-5 and TRBJ2-7; TRBD1 agrees at 9 bases. CDR3 DNA: TGTGCCAGCAGGGAAGACAGGGGGGACTACGAGCAGTACTTC. As protein: CASREDRGDYEQYF.